The entry below describes one T cell receptor beta chain. The data originate from a study of blood T cell repertoires in COVID-19. Study details: Researchers got acute and convalescent COVID-19 samples from the United States, Italy and Spain. The analysed material was cDNA or gDNA that came from T cells, B-cell-depleted T cells, or PBMCs.

Those enrolled in Seattle joined during active infection and were followed longitudinally afterward. Per the original methods: It was from reference gene primer amplification that nucleated cell counts were estimated. Sequencing was performed with immunoSEQ multiplex PCR; in TCRdb, only in-frame clones are kept and a portion is missing. V, J and clone size were drawn from that table, and D and trimming were deduced from the DNA. The table records 350,000 to 450,000 clones, about 87% of them present only once. Trimming at V came to 6 bases and at J to 5 bases, leaving 12 bases not matched to a gene. CDR1 is MDHEN and CDR2 is SYDVKM in the germline V gene. The CDR3 is 16 residues long.

The chain uses TRBV28 and TRBJ2-2, with 7 bases fitting TRBD1. The clonotype originates from a woman aged 60-75 years with COVID-19, enrolled during active disease. The sample consisted of peripheral blood. The chain's CDR3 is CASRPLGGSGTGELFF. CDR3 nucleotides: TGTGCCAGCAGGCCTTTAGGGGGCTCGGGAACCGGGGAGCTGTTTTTT.